This record covers a single TCR beta chain. Its specificity is not known. The sample belongs to a study of follicular helper T cells after annual influenza vaccination. Study results and limitations: ICOS+CD38+ cTfh clonality change tracked circulating plasmablast frequency change. ICOS-CD38- cTfh most often held earlier Day 7 ICOS+CD38+ clones.

Time point here: 2015-2016 season, pre-vaccination. Before and after seasonal inactivated influenza vaccination, adults gave blood for sorting CD4 subsets for sequencing. Trimming shortened V by 6 bases and J by 10 bases, and 12 bases separated the two germline ends. The CDR3 runs to 11 residues. Germline CDR1 is MNHNS and CDR2 is SASEGT. Repertoires were generated with immunoSEQ multiplex PCR, while TCRdb's copy carries only in-frame clones and drops some. In the table there are under 3,000 clones, 75% to 85% of which are singletons. The chain combines TRBV6-1 with TRBJ1-2; D unclear. This sample comprised CXCR5+ CD38- circulating T follicular helper cells from blood, obtained on the day of influenza vaccination. Regarding subset: circulating Tfh, non-naive CD4+CXCR5+PD-1+ (ICOS+CD38+ or ICOS-CD38-). The clonotype was recovered from an adult who received the influenza vaccine. The CDR3 loop is CASRILYAYTF. Here the CDR3 DNA reads TGTGCCAGCAGGATATTATACGCCTACACCTTC.